Listed below are T cell receptor beta chains from one sample, sequenced in a study of memory CD4+ T cells and cytomegalovirus serostatus. Using immunoSEQ multiplex PCR, the repertoire was profiled, and TCRdb retains in-frame clones only, with some absent. The sample carries under 80,000 clones, 60% to 80% recorded once. The sample consisted of memory CD4+ T cells from blood. The receptors stem from an adult in good health and CMV-seropositive. The CDR3 runs from the conserved cysteine through the conserved F or W. D genes are given only for firm matches. Expanded clones are given a class, and other clones once, few, many or no size at all.

j_gene	d_gene	abundance	v_gene	CDR3aa	CDR3nt
TRBJ1-1	TRBD1	few	TRBV19	CASSTHRGIGTEAFF	TGTGCCAGTAGTACCCACAGGGGAATTGGTACTGAAGCTTTCTTT
TRBJ2-3	NA	NA	TRBV7-2	CASSPGRDTQYF	TGTGCCAGCAGCCCAGGGAGGGATACGCAGTATTTT
TRBJ1-3	NA	once	TRBV27	CASSPSSGNTIYF	TGTGCCAGCAGTCCCAGCTCTGGAAACACCATATATTTT
TRBJ2-5	TRBD2	NA	TRBV2	CASNQLAGETQYF	TGTGCCAGCAACCAACTAGCGGGGGAGACCCAGTACTTC
TRBJ1-6	TRBD1	few	TRBV7-9	CASSRDSGNSPLHF	TGTGCCAGCAGCCGGGACAGCGGCAATTCACCCCTCCACTTT
TRBJ2-4	NA	NA	TRBV6-4	CASRLRGALAKNIQYF	TGTGCCAGCAGGCTAAGGGGGGCGTTAGCCAAAAACATTCAGTACTTC
TRBJ1-5	TRBD1	many	TRBV19	CASSQGGNQPQHF	TGTGCCAGTAGTCAGGGGGGCAATCAGCCCCAGCATTTT
TRBJ1-4	NA	NA	TRBV13	CASSPRGRRVYREKLFF	TGTGCCAGCAGCCCACGAGGGAGACGGGTCTACAGGGAAAAACTGTTTTTT
TRBJ1-4	NA	NA	TRBV18	CASSPRRPDGEKLFF	TGTGCCAGCTCACCCCGCCGGCCGGATGGTGAAAAACTGTTTTTT
TRBJ2-6	NA	once	TRBV6-6	CASRNDMSGANVLTF	TGTGCCAGCAGAAACGACATGAGCGGGGCCAACGTCCTGACTTTC
TRBJ1-1	NA	NA	TRBV5-1	CASAAAGNTEAFF	TGCGCCAGCGCCGCGGCCGGGAACACTGAAGCTTTCTTT
TRBJ2-5	NA	NA	TRBV5-6	CASSPPWGRRQETQYF	TGTGCCAGCAGCCCTCCGTGGGGGAGGAGGCAAGAGACCCAGTACTTC
TRBJ2-5	TRBD1	NA	TRBV4-2	CASSHGDREKETQYF	TGTGCCAGCAGCCACGGGGACAGGGAAAAAGAGACTCAGTACTTC
TRBJ2-3	TRBD1	NA	TRBV18	CASSLGQGGPDTQYF	TGTGCCAGCTCACTCGGACAGGGCGGACCAGATACGCAGTATTTT
TRBJ2-2	NA	NA	TRBV6-1	CASSRRRDTGELFF	TGTGCCAGCAGTCGAAGGAGGGATACCGGGGAGCTGTTTTTT
TRBJ2-5	TRBD2	few	TRBV29-1	CSVEDPGLAGGTQYF	TGCAGCGTTGAAGATCCGGGACTAGCGGGAGGGACCCAGTACTTC
TRBJ2-1	TRBD1	NA	TRBV11-3	CASSLDGPDRGLDEQFF	TGTGCCAGCAGCTTAGATGGTCCCGACAGGGGGCTCGATGAGCAGTTCTTC
TRBJ1-5	NA	NA	TRBV7-2	CASSTPGPQHF	TGTGCCAGCAGCACCCCCGGGCCCCAGCATTTT
TRBJ1-5	NA	NA	TRBV19	CASSIDRGPTRKPQHF	TGTGCCAGTAGTATAGACCGGGGCCCAACGAGGAAGCCCCAGCATTTT
TRBJ2-1	TRBD2	NA	TRBV4-3	CASSQELGLAGPNEQFF	TGCGCCAGCAGCCAGGAGCTGGGACTAGCGGGTCCCAATGAGCAGTTCTTC
TRBJ1-2	NA	NA	TRBV5-1	CASSDGSYGYTF	TGCGCCAGCAGCGACGGGTCCTATGGCTACACCTTC
TRBJ1-2	NA	NA	TRBV6-1	CASSERAGVETF	TGTGCCAGCAGTGAACGGGCAGGGGTTGAGACCTTC
TRBJ1-6	NA	once	TRBV5-8	CASSHPDRWDNSPLHF	TGTGCCAGCAGCCACCCGGACCGATGGGATAATTCACCCCTCCACTTT